A single sample gave rise to the 32 T cell receptor beta chains below, sequenced in a study of CD4 T cells in relation to SARS-CoV-2 and coronaviruses. These receptors' targets are unknown. Measured with immunoSEQ multiplex PCR; TCRdb has only the in-frame clones, and not every one. Seen here are 24,000 or so clones, around 75% observed once, and the top ten hold roughly 12%. Before the COVID-19 pandemic, during about 2011-2019, CD4+ T cells were taken from unexposed donors. Isolation of CD4+ T cells took place after approximately 11 days in culture. The sequenced sample was CD4+ T cells from PBMCs, cultured in vitro. These receptors all stem from a human donor in good health.

The CDR3 here is CASKPDVIQETQYF. Here the CDR3 DNA reads TGTGCCAGCAAACCTGACGTTATCCAAGAGACCCAGTACTTC. The chain combines TRBV27 with TRBJ2-5; D gene uncertain. Germline V gives CDR1 MNHEY, CDR2 SMNVEV (reference sequence). V lost 7 bases and J lost 1, with 13 bases in between. The CDR3 spans 14 residues.

The genes are TRBV12-3 or TRBV12-4 and TRBJ2-4; 8 positions match TRBD1. The CDR3 totals 13 residues. J gave up 7 bases and V 10 bases, and 9 bases lay outside the gene matches. As DNA, the CDR3 is TGTGCCACCTCAATAAGGACAGGGAACATTCAGTACTTC. Encoded protein: CATSIRTGNIQYF.

Notes on this clone: One junction end does not reproduce the germline sequence, and a read error may be involved. The chain employs TRBV13 and TRBJ1-3; perhaps TRBD1 as D (5 bases). Germline CDR1 and CDR2: PRHDT and FYEKMQ (reference sequence). The CDR3 contains 15 residues. The CDR3 loop is CASSLGSGSENTIYF. The DNA of the CDR3 is TGTGCCAGCAGCTTAGGGTCAGGGTCTGAAAACACCATATATTTT.

J is TRBJ2-1 and V is TRBV5-1; tentatively, D is TRBD1 (5 bases). The V end lost 4 bases, the J end lost 0 bases, and 11 bases lay between the germline ends. Germline V lookup: CDR1 SGHRS, CDR2 YFSETQ. The CDR3 loop spans 15 amino acids. The CDR3 coding sequence is TGCGCCAGCAGCGGTGGGGCACGCTCCTACAATGAGCAGTTCTTC. Its protein is CASSGGARSYNEQFF. Full variable domain (missing parts from reference TRBV5-1 and TRBJ2-1): KAGVTQTPRYLIKTRGQQVTLSCSPISGHRSVSWYQQTPGQGLQFLFEYFSETQRNKGNFPGRFSGRQFSNSRSEMNVSTLELGDSALYLCASSGGARSYNEQFFGPGTRLTVL.

This chain connects TRBV7-2 to TRBJ2-3; 8 positions agree with TRBD2. Germline CDR1 reads SGHTA; CDR2 reads FQGNSA. Germline trimming cut 5 bases from V and 0 bases from J; bases unmatched to any gene: 4. The CDR3 is 15 residues long. CDR3 nucleotides: TGTGCCAGCAGCGCCGGACTAGCAAGCACAGATACGCAGTATTTT. Protein sequence: CASSAGLASTDTQYF. The full variable domain, with the rest looked up from reference TRBV7-2 and TRBJ2-3, is GAGVSQSPSNKVTEKGKDVELRCDPISGHTALYWYRQSLGQGLEFLIYFQGNSAPDKSGLPSDRFSAERTGGSVSTLTIQRTQQEDSAVYLCASSAGLASTDTQYFGPGTRLTVL.

The chain combines TRBV19 with TRBJ2-2, with D possibly being TRBD2 (6 bases). V dropped 8 bases and J dropped 4 bases, with 11 bases sitting between them. Germline-derived CDR1 and CDR2 are LNHDA and SQIVND (reference sequence). The CDR3 covers 13 residues. The CDR3 DNA sequence: TGTGCCAGTGGTGCCGGGGGCACCGGGGAGCTGTTTTTT. Translated, it gives CASGAGGTGELFF.

This clone was detected a few times. This chain joins TRBV28 and TRBJ2-7, with 11 bases matching TRBD1. Germline V gives CDR1 MDHEN, CDR2 SYDVKM. The V gene end was trimmed by 5 bases and the J gene end by 5 bases; junction bases not matched to a gene: 8. The CDR3 contains 15 residues. The CDR3 DNA reads as TGTGCCAGCAGTGGAACCCGGGACAGGGGGGACGAGCAGTACTTC. Translation gives CASSGTRDRGDEQYF.

V is TRBV6-1 and J is TRBJ2-5; a possible D gene is TRBD2 (5 bases). The CDR3 loop spans 15 amino acids. With 3 bases removed from V and 1 base from J, the gap between germline ends came to 12 bases. From germline, CDR1 is MNHNS and CDR2 SASEGT. CDR3 sequence reads: CASSEEASFQETQYF. The DNA for the CDR3 is TGTGCCAGCAGTGAGGAGGCGAGTTTCCAAGAGACCCAGTACTTC.

This clone has a handful of counts. The rearrangement joins TRBV5-1 to TRBJ1-4; maybe TRBD1 (5 bases). Germline CDR1 and CDR2: SGHRS and YFSETQ. This CDR3 is built from 15 residues. V was cut by 0 bases and J by 5 bases, with 11 bases left in between. The CDR3, as DNA: TGCGCCAGCAGCTTGGGAGGGGCCTCAAATGAAAAACTGTTTTTT. This encodes CASSLGGASNEKLFF.

The genes are TRBV4-1 and TRBJ1-1; 7 bases fit TRBD1. V shed 1 base and J 2 bases; nucleotides not matched to a gene: 4. This CDR3 region has 15 residues. Germline loops: CDR1 MGHRA, CDR2 YSYEKL. The CDR3 here is CASSQAGTANTEAFF. CDR3 in DNA: TGCGCCAGCAGCCAAGCCGGGACAGCAAACACTGAAGCTTTCTTT.

This clone was detected only a few times. The rearrangement links TRBV19 to TRBJ1-4, with TRBD1 matching 8 bases. Germline CDR1 is LNHDA and CDR2 is SQIVND (reference sequence). There are 14 residues in the CDR3. Trimming took 7 bases from V and 11 from J; bases not matched to a gene: 12. CDR3: CASTPDRGTSKLFF. The CDR3 DNA reads TGTGCCAGTACCCCAGACAGGGGCACCTCGAAACTGTTTTTT.

Only a few counts were recorded for this clone. This rearrangement joins TRBV10-2 to TRBJ1-3, with 7 bases aligning to TRBD1. V was pared by 7 bases and J by 0 bases, with 6 bases of the junction left unmatched. This CDR3 has 15 amino acids. Germline CDR1 WSHSY, CDR2 SAAADI. The CDR3 DNA sequence: TGCGCCAGCACCGGGACAGAAGGCTCTGGAAACACCATATATTTT. It translates to CASTGTEGSGNTIYF.

The rearrangement joins TRBV5-1 to TRBJ2-3; no reliable D call. The CDR3 runs to 13 residues. Per germline, CDR1 SGHRS and CDR2 YFSETQ. Trimming removed 2 bases at V and 8 bases at J, with 12 bases between. The CDR3 DNA sequence: TGCGCCAGCAGCTTCGGTGACCCTGCTACGCAGTATTTT. Amino acid sequence: CASSFGDPATQYF.

The chain links TRBV15 to TRBJ2-6; D remains ambiguous. Germline V gene data show CDR1 as LNHNV and CDR2 as YYDKDF (reference sequence). Trimming took off 3 bases at V and 0 bases at J, with 3 bases between the two ends. The CDR3 covers 14 residues. The CDR3 region is CATSSRSGANVLTF. In DNA form, the CDR3 reads TGTGCCACCAGCAGCCGCTCTGGGGCCAACGTCCTGACTTTC.

The chain is built from TRBV5-1 and TRBJ2-2, with 7 positions matching TRBD1. Trimming cost V 1 base and J 3 bases; bases outside gene matches: 3. This CDR3 spans 15 amino acids. Looked up from germline, CDR1 is SGHRS and CDR2 is YFSETQ. The CDR3 nucleotides are TGCGCCAGCAGCTTGACAGGGGTAGACACCGGGGAGCTGTTTTTT. Residues: CASSLTGVDTGELFF. The entire variable domain, with the rest obtained from reference TRBV5-1 and TRBJ2-2, is as follows: KAGVTQTPRYLIKTRGQQVTLSCSPISGHRSVSWYQQTPGQGLQFLFEYFSETQRNKGNFPGRFSGRQFSNSRSEMNVSTLELGDSALYLCASSLTGVDTGELFFGEGSRLTVL.

The chain is built from TRBV6-6 and TRBJ1-4, with D hard to call. This CDR3 contains 15 residues. Germline V gene sequence: CDR1 MNHNY, CDR2 SVGAGI (reference sequence). V was pared by 2 bases and J by 6 bases, with 13 bases between. CDR3 coding DNA: TGTGCCAGCAGTTACAAGCAGGCTGGGGATGAAAAACTGTTTTTT. Its protein product is CASSYKQAGDEKLFF.

CDR3 protein: CASSIEGGLGYTF. The CDR3 nucleotides are TGTGCCAGTAGTATAGAAGGGGGCCTTGGCTACACCTTC. The chain uses TRBV19 and TRBJ1-2, with TRBD1 matching over 7 bases. From germline, CDR1 is LNHDA and CDR2 SQIVND (reference sequence). This CDR3 contains 13 residues. The V and J ends lost 0 bases and 7 bases, in that order; junction bases with no gene match: 2.

The rearrangement joins TRBV30 to TRBJ1-2, with no clear D. CDR1 and CDR2 (germline): GTSNPN, SVGIG (reference sequence). The CDR3 covers 13 residues. With 4 bases removed from V and 7 bases from J, the gap between germline ends came to 16 bases. The CDR3 here is CAWNKNLNRGYTF. CDR3 in DNA: TGTGCCTGGAACAAGAACCTTAATCGTGGCTACACCTTC.

The rearrangement joins TRBV20-1 to TRBJ1-1, with D tentatively TRBD1 (5 bases). Per germline, CDR1 DFQATT and CDR2 SNEGSKA (reference sequence). CDR3 length: 11 amino acids. V gave up 7 bases and J gave up 5 bases, with 11 bases separating them. The CDR3 region is CSVRDETEAFF. CDR3 coding DNA: TGCAGTGTAAGGGACGAGACTGAAGCTTTCTTT.

The V gene is TRBV24-1, the J gene TRBJ2-7; D remains ambiguous. This CDR3 is 13 amino acids long. Germline V gene data show CDR1 as KGHDR and CDR2 as SFDVKD. V lost 4 bases to trimming and J lost 6 bases, with 12 bases between them. DNA for the CDR3: TGTGCCACCAGTGAAGGACCCTCCATCGAGCAGTACTTC. It codes for CATSEGPSIEQYF.

V gene TRBV3-1 (or the pseudogene TRBV3-2) combines with J gene TRBJ2-6; weak D call: TRBD1 (5 bases). Germline assignment: CDR1 LGHDT and CDR2 YNNKEL (reference sequence). The V end lost 0 bases, the J end lost 2 bases, and 8 bases lay between the germline ends. The CDR3 loop spans 16 amino acids. The CDR3 reads CASSQDQGTGANVLTF. The CDR3 DNA reads TGTGCCAGCAGCCAAGATCAGGGTACTGGGGCCAACGTCCTGACTTTC.

The rearrangement links TRBV6-5 to TRBJ2-5; 7 bases align to TRBD2. Looked up from germline, CDR1 is MNHEY and CDR2 is SVGAGI. Trimming cost V 8 bases and J 5 bases; bases outside gene matches: 11. CDR3 length equals 14 residues. The CDR3 region has the DNA TGTGCCAGCCGTTGGAACGCGGGGGAGGAGACCCAGTACTTC. This codes for CASRWNAGEETQYF.

CDR3 region: CASSLDGGRNEQYF. The CDR3 DNA reads as TGTGCCAGCAGCTTAGATGGGGGGCGGAACGAGCAGTACTTC. J is TRBJ2-7 and V is TRBV7-8; D possibly matches TRBD1 or TRBD2 (6 bases each). CDR3 length: 14 amino acids. V lost 1 base to trimming and J lost 5 bases, with 12 bases between them. The germline V gene encodes CDR1 SGHVS and CDR2 FQNEAQ.

This clone has more than one count but fewer than ten. The chain employs TRBV3-1 (or the pseudogene TRBV3-2) and TRBJ1-2; no clear D. V was cut by 0 bases and J by 0 bases, with 8 bases left in between. Germline CDR1 is LGHDT and CDR2 is YNNKEL (reference sequence). The CDR3 is 15 amino acids. The CDR3 region is CASSQDLVANYGYTF. CDR3 DNA: TGTGCCAGCAGCCAAGATTTGGTAGCTAACTATGGCTACACCTTC.

This clone appeared a few times. The chain couples TRBV7-9 to TRBJ1-1; TRBD1 agrees at 9 bases. Germline lookup yields CDR1 SEHNR and CDR2 FQNEAQ (reference sequence). J gave up 4 bases and V 3 bases, and 0 bases lay outside the gene matches. The CDR3 covers 13 residues. The CDR3: CASSLTGGTEAFF. CDR3 nucleotides: TGTGCCAGCAGCTTGACAGGGGGCACTGAAGCTTTCTTT.

This clone showed up just a few times. The chain employs TRBV19 and TRBJ1-4, with 8 bases fitting TRBD1. Trimming removed 7 bases from V and 0 bases from J; junction bases left unmatched: 4. Germline CDR1 reads LNHDA; CDR2 reads SQIVND (reference sequence). CDR3 length: 15 amino acids. CDR3 sequence: CASKQGDATNEKLFF. The CDR3 DNA reads as TGTGCCAGTAAACAGGGGGACGCAACTAATGAAAAACTGTTTTTT.

This clone was seen a handful of times. This chain joins TRBV3-1 (or the pseudogene TRBV3-2) and TRBJ2-2; weak D call: TRBD2 (5 bases). V was cut by 3 bases and J by 5 bases, with 10 bases left in between. Germline CDR1 and CDR2: LGHDT and YNNKEL (reference sequence). The CDR3 loop spans 14 amino acids. The CDR3 DNA is TGTGCCAGCAGCCACACCGGGGTTACCGGGGAGCTGTTTTTT. As protein: CASSHTGVTGELFF.

The genes are TRBV18 and TRBJ2-1; D is perhaps TRBD1 (6 bases). CDR3 size: 17 residues. Germline V gene lookup returns CDR1 KGHSH and CDR2 LQKENI. Between the trimmed V and J ends, which lost 0 bases and 4 bases, there was a span of 16 bases. CDR3 protein: CASSPPSQDSHYNEQFF. DNA for the CDR3: TGTGCCAGCTCACCACCGTCTCAGGACAGTCATTACAATGAGCAGTTCTTC. Together with reference TRBV18 and TRBJ2-1, the CDR3 gives the full variable domain: NAGVMQNPRHLVRRRGQEARLRCSPMKGHSHVYWYRQLPEEGLKFMVYLQKENIIDESGMPKERFSAEFPKEGPSILRIQQVVRGDSAAYFCASSPPSQDSHYNEQFFGPGTRLTVL.

The V and J genes are TRBV7-3 and TRBJ1-1, with a possible D match to TRBD1 (5 bases). CDR1 and CDR2 (germline): SGHTA, FQGTGA. Trimming removed 6 bases at V and 9 bases at J, with 20 bases between. The CDR3 is 14 residues long. The CDR3 sequence is CASSSDSVGLKAFF. Here the CDR3 DNA reads TGTGCCAGCAGTTCCGACAGCGTGGGTTTGAAAGCTTTCTTT.

This clone was seen just once. The chain links TRBV3-1 (or the pseudogene TRBV3-2) to TRBJ2-3; 11 bases agree with TRBD2. This CDR3 spans 19 amino acids. With 0 bases clipped from V and 2 bases from J, the junction kept 10 bases outside the gene matches. Germline V lookup: CDR1 LGHDT, CDR2 YNNKEL (reference sequence). Written as DNA, the CDR3 is TGTGCCAGCAGCCAAGACGCCGGTTATAGCGGGAGGGACACAGATACGCAGTATTTT. Protein product: CASSQDAGYSGRDTDTQYF.

J is TRBJ2-7 and V is TRBV11-2; D is unclear. There are 11 residues in the CDR3. The V and J ends lost 4 bases and 4 bases respectively, with 5 bases between them. Germline CDR1 SGHAT, CDR2 FQNNGV. This CDR3 reads CASSSSYEQYF. CDR3 DNA sequence: TGTGCCAGCAGCTCGAGTTACGAGCAGTACTTC.

This chain joins TRBV7-8 and TRBJ2-1, with a tentative D call TRBD2 (5 bases). V lost 4 bases and J lost 0, with 13 bases in between. The CDR3 sequence is 16 residues long. In germline, CDR1 is SGHVS, CDR2 FQNEAQ. The CDR3 DNA reads as TGTGCCAGCAGCTCCAAACTAGATACCTCCTACAATGAGCAGTTCTTC. It specifies CASSSKLDTSYNEQFF.